The next 23 T cell receptor beta chains were all read from a single sample in a study of blood T cell repertoires in COVID-19. Assay used: immunoSEQ multiplex PCR; TCRdb lists only in-frame clones, some missing. The repertoire holds about 180,000 clones, with about four fifths as singletons. Sequences were obtained from peripheral blood. These receptors came from a woman in her seventies with COVID-19, enrolled during active disease.

The chain has TRBV28 and TRBJ1-6, with 8 bases matching TRBD1. Germline trimming cut 7 bases from V and 1 base from J; bases unmatched to any gene: 6. Germline CDR1 and CDR2: MDHEN and SYDVKM. The CDR3 has 16 residues. The CDR3 loop reads CASNSGGASYNSPLHF. CDR3 nucleotides: TGTGCCAGCAACTCAGGGGGCGCGTCCTATAATTCACCCCTCCACTTT.

DNA of the CDR3: TGTGCCAGCAGCCAAAGGGGGGGGGAGCAGTACTTC. As protein: CASSQRGGEQYF. V is TRBV7-8 and J is TRBJ2-7; D may be TRBD2 (7 bases). The CDR3 totals 12 residues. Germline CDR1 and CDR2: SGHVS and FQNEAQ. The ends were cut back, 5 bases at V and 7 bases at J, with 12 bases in the middle.

This chain joins TRBV28 and TRBJ1-5; no firm D call. Per the germline V gene, CDR1 is MDHEN and CDR2 is SYDVKM. With 5 bases removed from V and 7 bases from J, the gap between germline ends came to 9 bases. CDR3 size: 12 residues. CDR3 sequence reads: CASSPPRQPQHF. Here the CDR3 DNA reads TGTGCCAGCAGTCCTCCACGGCAGCCCCAGCATTTT.

The V gene is TRBV15, the J gene TRBJ2-3, with 14 bases lining up with TRBD2. Germline V gene lookup returns CDR1 LNHNV and CDR2 YYDKDF (reference sequence). V shed 0 bases, J shed 4 bases, and the junction held 15 bases outside the gene matches. The length of the CDR3 is 21 residues. The CDR3 here is CATSRDLIPGTSGRRSDTQYF. CDR3 nucleotide sequence: TGTGCCACCAGCAGAGACTTAATTCCAGGGACTAGCGGGAGAAGATCAGATACGCAGTATTTT.

The chain combines TRBV5-6 with TRBJ2-5, with 9 bases matching TRBD2. There are 14 residues in the CDR3. After removal of 5 bases from V and 3 bases from J, the junction contained 5 bases not matched to a gene. The germline V gene encodes CDR1 SGHDT and CDR2 YYEEEE. The CDR3 reads CASSRIAGEETQYF. The CDR3 nucleotides are TGTGCCAGCAGTCGAATAGCGGGGGAAGAGACCCAGTACTTC.

The chain is built from TRBV7-8 and TRBJ1-1; D gene unclear. The V end was cut by 2 bases, the J end by 1 base, with 5 bases between. The CDR3 consists of 13 residues. Germline loops: CDR1 SGHVS, CDR2 FQNEAQ. The CDR3 nucleotides are TGTGCCAGCAGCTTAATGCGGAACACTGAAGCTTTCTTT. Its protein product is CASSLMRNTEAFF.

This chain uses TRBV14 with TRBJ2-2; D may be TRBD2 (6 bases). Germline V CDR1 and CDR2: SGHDN, FVKESK. The CDR3 loop spans 18 amino acids. V lost 1 base, J lost 0 bases, and 15 bases lay in between. The chain's CDR3 is CASSQATGGVTNTGELFF. In nucleotides, the CDR3 is TGTGCCAGCAGCCAAGCTACTGGAGGGGTTACGAACACCGGGGAGCTGTTTTTT. Complete variable domain (other parts from reference TRBV14 and TRBJ2-2): EAGVTQFPSHSVIEKGQTVTLRCDPISGHDNLYWYRRVMGKEIKFLLHFVKESKQDESGMPNNRFLAERTGGTYSTLKVQPAELEDSGVYFCASSQATGGVTNTGELFFGEGSRLTVL.

This sequence joins TRBV7-9 and TRBJ2-7; 7 nucleotides agree with TRBD1. J gave up 3 bases and V 5 bases, and 13 bases lay outside the gene matches. Germline V gene data show CDR1 as SEHNR and CDR2 as FQNEAQ (reference sequence). This CDR3 has 16 residues. Here the CDR3 DNA reads TGTGCCAGCAGCCGAGGAACCTTTGGACAGGACTACGAGCAGTACTTC. It encodes CASSRGTFGQDYEQYF.

The chain uses TRBV28 and TRBJ1-6, with D tentatively TRBD1 (5 bases). This CDR3 spans 13 amino acids. CDR1 MDHEN and CDR2 SYDVKM come from the germline V gene. V shed 7 bases and J shed 8 bases, with 12 bases lying between them. CDR3 bases: TGTGCCAGCACCCGAGACAGCTATTCACCCCTCCACTTT. Protein sequence: CASTRDSYSPLHF. Combining the CDR3 with reference TRBV28 and TRBJ1-6 gives the whole variable domain DVKVTQSSRYLVKRTGEKVFLECVQDMDHENMFWYRQDPGLGLRLIYFSYDVKMKEKGDIPEGYSVSREKKERFSLILESASTNQTSMYLCASTRDSYSPLHFGNGTRLTVT.

This clone turned up a few times. The chain joins TRBV7-2 to TRBJ1-1; no firm D call. The CDR3 has 13 residues. Trimming removed 1 base at V and 8 bases at J, with 11 bases between. The germline gives CDR1 SGHTA, CDR2 FQGNSA. In DNA form, the CDR3 reads TGTGCCAGCAGCTTAGAGACAAAGACCGAAGCTTTCTTT. This gives the protein CASSLETKTEAFF.

The V and J genes are TRBV6-6 and TRBJ2-2; 8 bases are a match to TRBD1. The CDR3 has 15 residues. V lost 5 bases and J lost 1; bases outside the gene matches: 3. Germline-derived CDR1 and CDR2 are MNHNY and SVGAGI (reference sequence). CDR3 in DNA: TGTGCCAGCAGTCCAGGGGGCTTGAACACCGGGGAGCTGTTTTTT. Protein sequence: CASSPGGLNTGELFF.

This clone has a single count. CDR3 in DNA: TGTGCCAGCAGCGACGTTCCGGGGGGTAGGGCAGATACGCAGTATTTT. It translates to CASSDVPGGRADTQYF. This chain links TRBV5-5 with TRBJ2-3; 7 bases are a match to TRBD2. After removal of 4 bases from V and 4 bases from J, the junction contained 12 bases not matched to a gene. This CDR3 region has 16 residues. Germline CDR1 reads SGHKS; CDR2 reads YYEKEE (reference sequence). Full variable domain (rest looked up from reference TRBV5-5 and TRBJ2-3): DAGVTQSPTHLIKTRGQQVTLRCSPISGHKSVSWYQQVLGQGPQFIFQYYEKEERGRGNFPDRFSARQFPNYSSELNVNALLLGDSALYLCASSDVPGGRADTQYFGPGTRLTVL.

The chain couples TRBV25-1 to TRBJ2-7, with TRBD1 as a possible D gene (7 bases). Trimming removed 2 bases at V and 2 bases at J, with 10 bases between. The CDR3 extends over 14 amino acids. Germline CDR1 MGHDK, CDR2 SYGVNS. The CDR3 DNA sequence: TGTGCCAGCAGTGAACAGGGGGGCCCCTACGAGCAGTACTTC. Protein sequence: CASSEQGGPYEQYF.

The chain combines TRBV7-3 with TRBJ2-7; 9 nucleotides align to TRBD2. Germline CDR1 SGHTA, CDR2 FQGTGA. V lost 5 bases, J lost 4 bases, and 3 bases stayed unmatched. This CDR3 has 13 amino acids. CDR3 coding DNA: TGTGCCAGCAGCCTGACTAGCGGATACGAGCAGTACTTC. Protein sequence: CASSLTSGYEQYF. The entire variable domain, with the rest obtained from reference TRBV7-3 and TRBJ2-7, is as follows: GAGVSQTPSNKVTEKGKYVELRCDPISGHTALYWYRQSLGQGPEFLIYFQGTGAADDSGLPNDRFFAVRPEGSVSTLKIQRTERGDSAVYLCASSLTSGYEQYFGPGTRLTVT.

The J gene is TRBJ2-7, the V gene TRBV4-3, with D tentatively TRBD1 (5 bases). This CDR3 has 15 amino acids. The germline CDR1 and CDR2 sequences are LGHNA and YSLEER. The ends were cut back, 1 base at V and 2 bases at J, with 12 bases in the middle. As DNA, the CDR3 is TGCGCCAGCAGCCAAGGTGACAGTTCCACCTACGAGCAGTACTTC. As protein: CASSQGDSSTYEQYF.

The rearrangement uses TRBV19 and TRBJ2-1, with TRBD2 matching 14 bases. The CDR3 spans 15 residues. V dropped 6 bases and J dropped 8; count of bases not matched to a gene: 6. Germline CDR1 is LNHDA and CDR2 is SQIVND (reference sequence). Here the CDR3 DNA reads TGTGCCAGTAGGGGACTAGCGGGAGCGATCTATGAGCAGTTCTTC. Its protein product is CASRGLAGAIYEQFF.

The V and J genes are TRBV7-9 and TRBJ2-1; D possibly corresponds to TRBD1 (6 bases). Germline CDR1 and CDR2: SEHNR and FQNEAQ (reference sequence). This CDR3 has 13 residues. V lost 1 base, J lost 15 bases, and 16 bases lay in between. The CDR3 DNA is TGTGCCAGCAGCTTAGAAAAGGGGGATAGGTTGTTCTTC. This sequence encodes CASSLEKGDRLFF.

V and J are TRBV28 and TRBJ1-5; no clear D gene. Germline values: CDR1 MDHEN, CDR2 SYDVKM. V was clipped by 8 bases and J by 0 bases, with 20 bases between them. CDR3 length: 17 amino acids. CDR3 DNA: TGTGCCAGCCCCCCCGAGGATCTTCTTTATAGCAATCAGCCCCAGCATTTT. Amino acid sequence: CASPPEDLLYSNQPQHF.

This chain uses TRBV6-5 with TRBJ2-3; possibly TRBD1 for D (5 bases). V was pared by 7 bases and J by 2 bases, with 13 bases between. The CDR3 totals 14 residues. Per the germline V gene, CDR1 is MNHEY and CDR2 is SVGAGI. The CDR3 region has the DNA TGTGCCAGCAAGGCAGGGTGGGCCACAGATACGCAGTATTTT. This translates into CASKAGWATDTQYF.

The chain couples TRBV6-5 to TRBJ1-4; TRBD1 matches at 12 bases. Per germline, CDR1 MNHEY and CDR2 SVGAGI. CDR3 length: 15 residues. The V and J ends lost 5 bases and 9 bases, in that order; junction bases with no gene match: 7. The CDR3 sequence: CASSTPGTGGQKLFF. CDR3 DNA sequence: TGTGCCAGCAGTACCCCCGGGACAGGGGGCCAAAAACTGTTTTTT.

This clone was seen only once. This rearrangement joins TRBV11-2 to TRBJ1-4; D is perhaps TRBD1 (5 bases). The CDR3 totals 12 residues. V lost 3 bases to trimming and J lost 12 bases, with 11 bases between them. Germline CDR1 SGHAT, CDR2 FQNNGV. The CDR3 sequence: CASSLAGRELFF. CDR3 in DNA: TGTGCCAGCAGCTTGGCGGGGCGGGAACTGTTTTTT.

V gene TRBV27 combines with J gene TRBJ2-1, with TRBD1 matching over 7 bases. Germline lookup yields CDR1 MNHEY and CDR2 SMNVEV (reference sequence). The CDR3 is 15 amino acids. V dropped 5 bases and J dropped 6; count of bases not matched to a gene: 10. The CDR3 region is CASSPPTGWVNEQFF. The CDR3 DNA sequence: TGTGCCAGCAGTCCTCCGACAGGGTGGGTCAATGAGCAGTTCTTC.

This clone has only one observation. The chain uses TRBV29-1 and TRBJ2-2; 9 bases align to TRBD2. The CDR3 is 14 residues long. V lost 2 bases, J lost 6 bases, and 4 bases stayed unmatched. Germline V CDR1 and CDR2: SQVTM, ANQGSEA. Written as DNA, the CDR3 is TGCAGCGTTGAACGAGCGGGAGGACCCGGGGAGCTGTTTTTT. Protein product: CSVERAGGPGELFF.